The TCR beta chain under discussion was sequenced for a study of CD8+ T cells in alopecia areata. Study summary: Those treated were given oral tofacitinib at 5 to 10 mg twice daily. Study conclusions and caveats: Alopecia totalis/universalis scalp especially showed more expanded CD8+ clones than normal scalp.

As regards this clone: Its antigen is not known.

Patients with alopecia areata provided lesional scalp punch biopsies as well as peripheral blood. RNA extraction and reverse transcription yielded cDNA as sequencing template. Measured with immunoSEQ multiplex PCR; TCRdb has only the in-frame clones, and not every one. The sample lists about 56,000 clones; around 96% were seen once. There are 15 residues in the CDR3. Germline loops: CDR1 MNHEY, CDR2 SVGAGI. Trimming took 3 bases from V and 10 from J; bases not matched to a gene: 12. The rearrangement links TRBV6-5 to TRBJ1-2; TRBD1 matches at 9 bases. The sequence came from a human donor with alopecia areata. The material sequenced was CD8+ T cells sorted from blood, taken at week 0. Written as DNA, the CDR3 is TGTGCCAGCAGTTATTTCTTAGGGGACAGGGCAGACTACACCTTC. The encoded protein is CASSYFLGDRADYTF.